A selection of T cell receptor beta chains follows, all from one sample in a study of post-analysis software for immune sequencing data. TCRdb reprocessed the PCR reads with MiXCR, giving one entry per CDR3 protein. Of 350,000 to 500,000 distinct CDR3 sequences listed, roughly 38% were seen once; the top ten hold 7.5% to 8.5%. The sample comprised blood. The receptor source for this set is a girl aged 2 to 10 with multiple sclerosis. The CDR3 runs from the conserved cysteine through the conserved F or W. The D gene is left open where the match is weak. Not every row has a clone size; where given, it reads once, few, many or a size class.

>TRBJ1-1|NA|TRBV21-1|NA
CASSKARRGNPEAFF
TGTGCCAGCAGCAAAGCGCGTCGAGGGAACCCTGAAGCTTTCTTT
>TRBJ2-1|NA|TRBV7-9|TRBD2
CASSDLPSGSFNEQFF
TGTGCCAGCAGCGATTTGCCCAGCGGGAGTTTCAATGAGCAGTTCTTC
>TRBJ2-7|few|TRBV4-1|NA
CASSQNGYEQYF
TGCGCCAGCAGCCAAAATGGTTACGAGCAGTACTTC
>TRBJ1-2|few|TRBV12-3/TRBV12-4|TRBD1
CASSLSGGYGYTF
TGTGCCAGCAGTTTATCAGGGGGCTATGGCTACACCTTC
>TRBJ2-5|NA|TRBV10-3|TRBD2
CAISENLASGRETQYF
TGTGCCATCAGTGAGAATCTTGCGAGCGGGAGGGAGACCCAGTACTTC
>TRBJ2-1|NA|TRBV20-1|NA
CSVALAGRSNEQFF
TGCAGTGTCGCGCTCGCGGGTCGATCCAATGAGCAGTTCTTC
>TRBJ2-7|NA|TRBV28|NA
CASSPDRFYGYEQYF
TGTGCCAGCAGTCCTGACAGGTTCTACGGCTACGAGCAGTACTTC
>TRBJ1-2|many|TRBV7-2|NA
CASTTARQNYGYTF
TGTGCCAGCACCACCGCTCGTCAAAACTATGGCTACACCTTC
>TRBJ2-5|few|TRBV11-2|NA
CASSTSRPSETQYF
TGTGCCAGCAGCACAAGTAGGCCGTCGGAGACCCAGTACTTC
>TRBJ1-2|few|TRBV5-1|NA
CASSFAQNYGYTF
TGCGCCAGCAGCTTTGCACAGAACTATGGCTACACCTTC
>TRBJ2-1|few|TRBV5-8|NA
CASSLRQPSNEQFF
TGTGCCAGCAGCCTCAGACAGCCTTCCAATGAGCAGTTCTTC
>TRBJ2-1|NA|TRBV12-3/TRBV12-4|NA
CASSLRAGFNEQFF
TGTGCCAGCAGTTTAAGGGCCGGGTTCAATGAGCAGTTCTTC
>TRBJ1-5|NA|TRBV4-1|NA
CASSQDGDQPQHF
TGCGCCAGCAGCCAAGACGGGGATCAGCCCCAGCATTTT
>TRBJ1-5|NA|TRBV10-3|NA
CAISDPPNQPQHF
TGTGCCATCAGTGACCCGCCGAATCAGCCCCAGCATTTT
>TRBJ1-5|NA|TRBV20-1|NA
CSARDRSLSNQPQHF
TGCAGTGCTAGAGACAGGTCCCTTAGCAATCAGCCCCAGCATTTT
>TRBJ1-1|few|TRBV6-4|NA
CASRENTEAFF
TGTGCCAGCAGGGAGAACACTGAAGCTTTCTTT
>TRBJ2-5|NA|TRBV7-2|NA
CASSFYTLSEETQYF
TGTGCCAGCAGCTTTTATACCCTAAGCGAAGAGACCCAGTACTTC
>TRBJ2-1|NA|TRBV4-1|TRBD2
CASSRTGTSGYNEQFF
TGCGCCAGCAGCCGGACCGGGACTAGCGGGTACAATGAGCAGTTCTTC
>TRBJ2-7|NA|TRBV29-1|NA
CSVDTGNANEQYF
TGCAGCGTTGACACAGGTAATGCGAACGAGCAGTACTTC
>TRBJ2-1|NA|TRBV12-3/TRBV12-4|TRBD1
CASSSSGTGAYNEQFF
TGTGCCAGCAGTTCCTCCGGGACAGGGGCCTACAATGAGCAGTTCTTC
>TRBJ2-1|few|TRBV15|NA
CATSTPPGGGLSYNEQFF
TGTGCCACCAGCACTCCCCCGGGGGGCGGGCTGTCCTACAATGAGCAGTTCTTC
>TRBJ1-1|NA|TRBV7-3|NA
CASSSWGNTEAFF
TGTGCCAGCAGCTCCTGGGGGAACACTGAAGCTTTCTTT
>TRBJ2-3|NA|TRBV20-1|NA
CSARDLVRGATDTQYF
TGCAGTGCTAGAGATCTCGTGAGGGGTGCCACAGATACGCAGTATTTT
>TRBJ2-3|NA|TRBV6-4|TRBD2
CASSEAPGLAGATQYF
TGTGCCAGCAGTGAGGCCCCGGGACTAGCGGGGGCTACGCAGTATTTT
>TRBJ2-1|NA|TRBV9|NA
CASSVATDYLSYNEQFF
TGTGCCAGCAGCGTAGCTACAGACTACCTCTCCTACAATGAGCAGTTCTTC
>TRBJ2-3|NA|TRBV9|NA
CASSPGGTQYF
TGTGCCAGCAGCCCAGGAGGTACGCAGTATTTT
>TRBJ2-1|few|TRBV12-3/TRBV12-4|NA
CASRQTSSNEQFF
TGTGCCAGCAGACAAACTAGTAGCAATGAGCAGTTCTTC
>TRBJ2-3|NA|TRBV7-6|NA
CASSFLSRTDTQYF
TGTGCCAGCAGCTTTCTTTCCCGCACAGATACGCAGTATTTT
>TRBJ2-7|few|TRBV11-2|TRBD2
CASSLKGGRGSYEQYF
TGTGCCAGCAGCTTAAAGGGCGGGAGGGGATCCTACGAGCAGTACTTC
>TRBJ2-1|few|TRBV15|TRBD2
CATSRDRLAGLPYDEQFF
TGTGCCACCAGCAGAGATCGACTAGCGGGGTTGCCTTACGATGAGCAGTTCTTC
>TRBJ1-1|NA|TRBV6-6|NA
CASSYGTNTEAFF
TGTGCCAGCAGTTACGGGACGAACACTGAAGCTTTCTTT
>TRBJ2-5|once|TRBV12-3/TRBV12-4|NA
CASSFQAGVETQYF
TGTGCCAGCAGTTTTCAGGCAGGGGTAGAGACCCAGTACTTC
>TRBJ2-1|few|TRBV7-2|NA
CASSLVRGGSVRNEQFF
TGTGCCAGCAGCTTAGTTCGTGGAGGAAGTGTCAGGAATGAGCAGTTCTTC
>TRBJ2-5|NA|TRBV20-1|NA
CSARGDRQAQETQYF
TGCAGTGCTAGAGGGGACCGACAGGCGCAAGAGACCCAGTACTTC
>TRBJ1-5|NA|TRBV6-1|TRBD1
CASSEFSWDRSSNQPQHF
TGTGCCAGCAGTGAATTTTCATGGGACAGAAGTAGCAATCAGCCCCAGCATTTT
>TRBJ1-5|NA|TRBV6-1|TRBD1
CASSETGTDNQPQHF
TGTGCCAGCAGTGAGACCGGGACAGACAATCAGCCCCAGCATTTT
>TRBJ2-1|few|TRBV12-3/TRBV12-4|NA
CASRRGASSHNEQFF
TGTGCCAGCAGGCGGGGAGCGTCTAGCCACAATGAGCAGTTCTTC
>TRBJ1-4|NA|TRBV14|TRBD1
CASSPRGGAEKLFF
TGTGCCAGCAGCCCCAGGGGGGGGGCTGAAAAACTGTTTTTT